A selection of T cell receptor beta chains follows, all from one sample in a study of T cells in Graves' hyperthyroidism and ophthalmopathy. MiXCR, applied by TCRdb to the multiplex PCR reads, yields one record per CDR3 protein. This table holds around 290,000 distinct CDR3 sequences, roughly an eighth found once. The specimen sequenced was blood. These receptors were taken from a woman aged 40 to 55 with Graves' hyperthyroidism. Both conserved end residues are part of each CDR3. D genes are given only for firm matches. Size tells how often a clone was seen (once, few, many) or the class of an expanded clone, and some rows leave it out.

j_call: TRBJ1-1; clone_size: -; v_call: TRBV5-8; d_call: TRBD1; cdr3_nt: TGTGCCAGCAGCTTGGGGAGGACAGGAGATGATACTGAAGCTTTCTTT; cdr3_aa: CASSLGRTGDDTEAFF
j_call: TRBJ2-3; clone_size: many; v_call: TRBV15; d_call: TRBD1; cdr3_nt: TGTGCCACCAGCAGGGAGGACAGGGACACAGATACGCAGTATTTT; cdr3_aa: CATSREDRDTDTQYF
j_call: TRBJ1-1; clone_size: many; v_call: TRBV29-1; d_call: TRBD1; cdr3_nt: TGCAGCGCCGCCTTGACAGGGGGGGACACTGAAGCTTTCTTT; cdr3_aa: CSAALTGGDTEAFF
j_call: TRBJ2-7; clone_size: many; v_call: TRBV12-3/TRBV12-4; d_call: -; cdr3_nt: TGTGCCAGCAGTTTAGCGCTTAGGGCTTTACATAACGAGCAGTACTTC; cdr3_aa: CASSLALRALHNEQYF
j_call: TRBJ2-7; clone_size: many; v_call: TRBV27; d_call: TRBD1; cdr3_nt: TGTGCCAGCAGTTTACGGGGGACAGGGGGCTACGAGCAGTACTTC; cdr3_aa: CASSLRGTGGYEQYF
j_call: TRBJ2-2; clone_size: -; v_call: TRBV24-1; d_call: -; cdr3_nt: TGTGCCACCAGTGCGCAGGGGTACGGGGAGCTGTTTTTT; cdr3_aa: CATSAQGYGELFF
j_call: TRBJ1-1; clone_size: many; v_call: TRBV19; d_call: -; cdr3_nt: TGTGCCAGTAGTATAACCTCGACAGCTGAAGCTTTCTTT; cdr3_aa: CASSITSTAEAFF
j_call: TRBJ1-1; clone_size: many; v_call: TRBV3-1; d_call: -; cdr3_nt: TGTGCCAGCAGCCCCGGGACCCGGAGCACTGAAGCTTTCTTT; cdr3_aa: CASSPGTRSTEAFF
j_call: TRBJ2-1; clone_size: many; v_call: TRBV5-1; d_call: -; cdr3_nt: TGCGCCAGCAGCTTGGGGTTGAATGAGCAGTTCTTC; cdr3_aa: CASSLGLNEQFF
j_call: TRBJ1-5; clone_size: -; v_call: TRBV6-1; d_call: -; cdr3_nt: TGTGCCACCAAGGTGGGCAATCAGCCCCAGCATTTT; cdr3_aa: CATKVGNQPQHF
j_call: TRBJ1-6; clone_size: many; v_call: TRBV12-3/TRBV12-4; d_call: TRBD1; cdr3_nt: TGTGCCAGCAGTCTCGGACAGGGGGCGTCTAATTCACCCCTCCACTTT; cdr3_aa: CASSLGQGASNSPLHF
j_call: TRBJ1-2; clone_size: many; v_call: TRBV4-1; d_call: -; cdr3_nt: TGCGCCAGCAGCCAAGACGTGGGGAGTGGCTATGGCTACACCTTC; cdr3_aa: CASSQDVGSGYGYTF
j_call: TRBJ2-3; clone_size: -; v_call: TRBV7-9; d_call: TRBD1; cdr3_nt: TGTGCCAGCAGCTTATTTACAGGGGTTAGAGATACGCAGTATTTT; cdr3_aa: CASSLFTGVRDTQYF
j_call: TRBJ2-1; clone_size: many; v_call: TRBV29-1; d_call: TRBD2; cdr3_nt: TGCAGCGTTGACGGGAGGGCCAACAATGAGCAGTTCTTC; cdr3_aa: CSVDGRANNEQFF
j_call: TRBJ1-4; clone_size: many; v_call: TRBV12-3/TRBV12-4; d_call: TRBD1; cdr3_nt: TGTGCCAGCAGTTTAGGCTCGGACAGGGGCTTTTATGAAAAACTGTTTTTT; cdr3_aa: CASSLGSDRGFYEKLFF
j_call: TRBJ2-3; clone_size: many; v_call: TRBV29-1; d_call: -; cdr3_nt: TGCAGCGTTGACAGGGTTGGGGATACGCAGTATTTT; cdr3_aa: CSVDRVGDTQYF
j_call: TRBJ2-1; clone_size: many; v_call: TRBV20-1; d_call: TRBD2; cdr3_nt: TGCAGTGCTGGGACGAAGACTAGCGGGAGTCCCCCCTACAATGAGCAGTTCTTC; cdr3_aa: CSAGTKTSGSPPYNEQFF
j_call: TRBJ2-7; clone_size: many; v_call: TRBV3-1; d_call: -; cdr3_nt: TGTGCCAGCAGCCAAGATACAGCGGAGAGCCGGGCGCAGTACTTC; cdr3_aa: CASSQDTAESRAQYF
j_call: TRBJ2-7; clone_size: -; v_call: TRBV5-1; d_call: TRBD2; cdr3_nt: TGCGCCAGCAGCGAGGGACTAGCGGGACCCTTCGAGCAGTACTTC; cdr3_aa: CASSEGLAGPFEQYF
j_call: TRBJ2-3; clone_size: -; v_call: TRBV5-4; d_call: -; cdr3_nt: TGTGCCAGCACCCTGGACAGCCGGGTCGCAGATACGCAGTATTTT; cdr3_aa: CASTLDSRVADTQYF
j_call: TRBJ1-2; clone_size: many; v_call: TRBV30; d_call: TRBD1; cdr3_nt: TGTGCCTGGAGTGTACGAGGACAGGGCCCCTATGGCTACACCTTC; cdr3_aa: CAWSVRGQGPYGYTF
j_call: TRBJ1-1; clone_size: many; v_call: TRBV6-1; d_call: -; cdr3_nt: TGTGCCAGCAGTCCCTGGGACACCATAGACACTGAAGCTTTCTTT; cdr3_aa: CASSPWDTIDTEAFF
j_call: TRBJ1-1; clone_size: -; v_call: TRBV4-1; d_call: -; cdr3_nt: TGCGCCAGCAGCCAAGATACCACTGAAGCTTTCTTT; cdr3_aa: CASSQDTTEAFF
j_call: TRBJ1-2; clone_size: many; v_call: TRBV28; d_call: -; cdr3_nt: TGTGCCAGCAGCCCCCGGACAGCGTATGGCTACACCTTC; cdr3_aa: CASSPRTAYGYTF
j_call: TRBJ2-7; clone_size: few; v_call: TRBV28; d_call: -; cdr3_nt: TGTGCCAGCAGTTTCTTACTAGCCGGAAACGAGCAGTACTTC; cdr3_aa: CASSFLLAGNEQYF
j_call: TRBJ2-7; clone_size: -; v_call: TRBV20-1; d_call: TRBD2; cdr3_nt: TGCAGTGCTAGAGACCTAGCGGGAGCGAACGAGCAGTACTTC; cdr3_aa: CSARDLAGANEQYF
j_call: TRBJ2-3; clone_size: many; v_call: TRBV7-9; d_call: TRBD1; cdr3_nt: TGTGCCAGCAGTTTACAGGGGTCCGCAGATACGCAGTATTTT; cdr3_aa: CASSLQGSADTQYF
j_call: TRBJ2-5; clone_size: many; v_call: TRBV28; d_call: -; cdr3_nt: TGTGCCAGCAGTGATCCTCCATCAGGGACCCAGTACTTC; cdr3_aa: CASSDPPSGTQYF
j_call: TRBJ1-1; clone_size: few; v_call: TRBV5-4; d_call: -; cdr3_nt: TGTGCCAGCAGCTCAGACAAGGGACCGAACACTGAAGCTTTCTTT; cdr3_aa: CASSSDKGPNTEAFF
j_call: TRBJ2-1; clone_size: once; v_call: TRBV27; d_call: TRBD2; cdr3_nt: TGTCCCAGCAGTTTCGGGACTAGCGGCAATGACCAGTTCTTC; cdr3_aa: CPSSFGTSGNDQFF
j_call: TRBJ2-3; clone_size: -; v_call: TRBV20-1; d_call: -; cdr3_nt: TGCAGTGCTGGAAGAGCGCAAGCGTACACAGATACGCAGTATTTT; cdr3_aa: CSAGRAQAYTDTQYF
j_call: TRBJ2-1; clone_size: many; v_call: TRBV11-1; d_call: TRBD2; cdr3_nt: TGTGCCAGCAGAAGTCTAGCGGGATACAACAATGAGCAGTTCTTC; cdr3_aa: CASRSLAGYNNEQFF
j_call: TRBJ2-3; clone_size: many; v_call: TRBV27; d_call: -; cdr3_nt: TGTGCCAGCAAGGCAGGCACCGAGGATACGCAGTATTTT; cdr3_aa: CASKAGTEDTQYF
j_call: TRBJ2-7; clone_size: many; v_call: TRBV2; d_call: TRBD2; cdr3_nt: TGTGCCAGCAGTGAAAGGTGGGAGGGCGAGCAGTACTTC; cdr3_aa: CASSERWEGEQYF
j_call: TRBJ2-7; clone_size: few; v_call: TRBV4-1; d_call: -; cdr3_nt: TGCGCCAGCAGCCAAGATAGATACTTAGCCTACGAGCAGTACTTC; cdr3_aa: CASSQDRYLAYEQYF
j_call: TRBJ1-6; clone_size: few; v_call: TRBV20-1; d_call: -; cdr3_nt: TGCAGTGCTAGAGCTCACGCTACTAATTCACCCCTCCACTTT; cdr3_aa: CSARAHATNSPLHF
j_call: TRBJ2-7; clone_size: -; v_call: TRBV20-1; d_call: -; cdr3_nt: TGCAGTGCTAGAGGTGGGCGGCACGAGCAGTACTTC; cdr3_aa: CSARGGRHEQYF
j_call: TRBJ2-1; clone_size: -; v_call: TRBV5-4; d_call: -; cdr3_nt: TGTGCCAGCAGCACACCGGGACTTAACTCGAATGAGCAGTTCTTC; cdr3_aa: CASSTPGLNSNEQFF
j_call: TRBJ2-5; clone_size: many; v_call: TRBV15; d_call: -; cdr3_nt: TGTGCCACCATGACGGGGCTACAAGAGACCCAGTACTTC; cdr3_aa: CATMTGLQETQYF
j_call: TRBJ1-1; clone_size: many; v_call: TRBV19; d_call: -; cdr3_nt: TGTGCCAGTAGTACCCCCCCGAGGACCGGTGGGACTGAAGCTTTCTTT; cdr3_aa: CASSTPPRTGGTEAFF
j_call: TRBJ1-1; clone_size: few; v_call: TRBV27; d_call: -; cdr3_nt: TGTGCCAGCAGCCCGGGGGCTGGGGTCACTGAAGCTTTCTTT; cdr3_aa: CASSPGAGVTEAFF
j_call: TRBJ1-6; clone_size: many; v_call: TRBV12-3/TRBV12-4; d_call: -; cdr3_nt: TGTGCCAGCAGTCCCAAGAGCAGGAGTAATTCACCCCTCCACTTT; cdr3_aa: CASSPKSRSNSPLHF
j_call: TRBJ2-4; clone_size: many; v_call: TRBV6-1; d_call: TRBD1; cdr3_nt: TGTGCCAGCAGGACCGACAGGGCGATTGCCAAAAACATTCAGTACTTC; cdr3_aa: CASRTDRAIAKNIQYF
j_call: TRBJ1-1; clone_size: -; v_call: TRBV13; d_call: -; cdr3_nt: TGTGCCAGCCCAGGGGTCTGGGGTGAAGCTTTCTTT; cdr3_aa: CASPGVWGEAFF
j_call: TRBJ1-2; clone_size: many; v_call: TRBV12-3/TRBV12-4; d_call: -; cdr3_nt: TGTGCCAGCAGCCGCAGGGCAGGGAGTGAAGGCGGCTACACCTTC; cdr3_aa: CASSRRAGSEGGYTF
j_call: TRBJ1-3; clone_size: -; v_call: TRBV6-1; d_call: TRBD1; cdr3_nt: TGTGCCAGCAGACTAGGACAGGCGGTTTCTGGAAACACCATATATTTT; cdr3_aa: CASRLGQAVSGNTIYF
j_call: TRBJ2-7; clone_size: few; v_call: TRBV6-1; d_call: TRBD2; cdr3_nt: TGTGCCGGTCGACTAGCGGGAGTGGACGAGCAGTACTTC; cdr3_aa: CAGRLAGVDEQYF
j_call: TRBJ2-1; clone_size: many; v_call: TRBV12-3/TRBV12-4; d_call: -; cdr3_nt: TGTGCCAGCAGTTTAAATCGCTGGAATGAGCAGTTCTTC; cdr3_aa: CASSLNRWNEQFF
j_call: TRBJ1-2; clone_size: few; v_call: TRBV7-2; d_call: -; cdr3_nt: TGTGCCAGCAGCTCTCGACAGCGCTATGGCTACACCTTC; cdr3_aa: CASSSRQRYGYTF
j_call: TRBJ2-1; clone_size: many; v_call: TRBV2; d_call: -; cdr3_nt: TGTGCCAGCAAGCGCGGCTGGAATGAGCAGTTCTTC; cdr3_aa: CASKRGWNEQFF
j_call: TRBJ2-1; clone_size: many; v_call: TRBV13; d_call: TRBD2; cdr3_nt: TGTGCCAGCAGCCGGCGGGAGAAAGTTTCCTACAATGAGCAGTTCTTC; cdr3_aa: CASSRREKVSYNEQFF
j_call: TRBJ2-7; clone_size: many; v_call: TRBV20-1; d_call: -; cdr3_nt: TGCAGTCCCGAGAAGGGAGAGGACGAGCAGTACTTC; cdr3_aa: CSPEKGEDEQYF
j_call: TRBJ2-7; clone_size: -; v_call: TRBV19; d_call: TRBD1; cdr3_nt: TGTGCCAGTAGTAAGACAGGGTCATGGGACGAGCAGTACTTC; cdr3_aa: CASSKTGSWDEQYF
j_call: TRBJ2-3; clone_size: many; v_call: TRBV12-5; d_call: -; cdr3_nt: TGTGCTAGTGGTCCCTCCGGGACTAGCACAGATACGCAGTATTTT; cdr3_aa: CASGPSGTSTDTQYF
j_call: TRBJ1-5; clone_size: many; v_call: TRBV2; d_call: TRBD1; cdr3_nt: TGTGCCAGCAGTCCAGACAGGGGGGAAAGACAGCCCCAGCATTTT; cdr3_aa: CASSPDRGERQPQHF
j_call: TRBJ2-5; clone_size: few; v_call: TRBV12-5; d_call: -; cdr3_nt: TGTGCTAGTGGTTTCGAGACCCAGTACTTC; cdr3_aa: CASGFETQYF